This is a list of T cell receptor beta chains from one sample in a study of brain T cells in children with intractable seizures. Libraries were prepared by immunoSEQ multiplex PCR; TCRdb keeps only in-frame clonotypes and omits some of them. The repertoire has fewer than 150,000 clones, under 95% of them found once; the top ten carry 3.8%. Here the sequenced sample was peripheral blood, taken at surgery. The origin of the receptors is a boy under two years old with hemimegalencephaly and intractable seizures. Each CDR3 is given with its conserved first and last residue. D genes are given only for firm matches. Expanded clones are given a class, and other clones once, few, many or no size at all.

d_gene,abundance,j_gene,len,v_gene,CDR3nt,CDR3aa
.,once,TRBJ1-5,14,TRBV28,TGTGCCAGCAGTCCCCCTCCCCGCAATCAGCCCCAGCATTTT,CASSPPPRNQPQHF
TRBD1,.,TRBJ2-2,16,TRBV27,TGTGCCAGCAGTTTTGTCCACAGGGGTGGCACCGGGGAGCTGTTTTTT,CASSFVHRGGTGELFF
.,.,TRBJ2-5,14,TRBV4-1,TGCGCCAGCAGCCAAGTGCTCCAGGGGGAGACCCAGTACTTC,CASSQVLQGETQYF
TRBD1,.,TRBJ2-7,17,TRBV7-9,TGTGCCAGCAGCCACCGAGGGACAGGGCCTAAACTTTACGAGCAGTACTTC,CASSHRGTGPKLYEQYF
TRBD1,.,TRBJ1-2,13,TRBV7-3,TGTGCCAGCAGCTTTGCAGGGGGCAAGGGCTACACCTTC,CASSFAGGKGYTF
.,.,TRBJ1-5,14,TRBV6-1,TGTGCCAGCAGTGAAGCGGGGGGAGATCAGCCCCAGCATTTT,CASSEAGGDQPQHF
.,.,TRBJ1-2,12,TRBV5-1,TGCGCCAGCAGCTTGGAGGGTTATGGCTACACCTTC,CASSLEGYGYTF
.,.,TRBJ1-4,15,TRBV7-2,TGTGCCAGCAGCTTAAAAAGGGACCCAAATGAAAAACTGTTTTTT,CASSLKRDPNEKLFF
TRBD2,.,TRBJ2-7,15,TRBV3-1/TRBV3-2,TGTGCCAGCAGCGACCAAATGACTAGCGGGTACGAGCAGTACTTC,CASSDQMTSGYEQYF
.,.,TRBJ1-6,15,TRBV2,TGTGCCAGCAGTGGGCGTGGAGGCAATAATTCACCCCTCCACTTT,CASSGRGGNNSPLHF
.,.,TRBJ2-1,16,TRBV10-2,TGCGCCAGCACCCTTGGAGGGCAGGGAGTCCACAATGAGCAGTTCTTC,CASTLGGQGVHNEQFF
.,.,TRBJ2-1,14,TRBV2,TGTGCCAGCAGTGAAGCCTCGGATTGGGGGGCTGGGTTCTTC,CASSEASDWGAGFF
.,.,TRBJ1-6,15,TRBV28,TGTGCCAGCAGTTCACCGGGTCCCCCGGATTCACCCCTCCACTTT,CASSSPGPPDSPLHF
TRBD1,.,TRBJ2-7,15,TRBV6-5,TGTGCCAGCCTTGGGGGGACAGGTTCGTTATTAGAGCAGTACTTC,CASLGGTGSLLEQYF
TRBD1,.,TRBJ2-7,14,TRBV5-1,TGCGCCAGCAGCGACCGGACAGGGAGCTACGAGCAGTACTTC,CASSDRTGSYEQYF
.,.,TRBJ2-1,14,TRBV4-1,TGCGCCAGCAGCCTTAAGGAGTGGTACAATGAGCAGTTCTTC,CASSLKEWYNEQFF
.,.,TRBJ1-5,14,TRBV30,TGTGCCTGGAGTGAGAACGGAGGAGGAGGGCCCCAGCATTTT,CAWSENGGGGPQHF
.,.,TRBJ2-3,9,TRBV9,TGTGCCAGCCCAGATACGCAGTATTTT,CASPDTQYF
.,.,TRBJ1-1,14,TRBV11-1,TGTGCCAGCAGCTTGCTCGAGGGGGAACCTGAAGCTTTCTTT,CASSLLEGEPEAFF
.,.,TRBJ2-3,13,TRBV11-3,TGTGCCAGCAGCTTAGGGGGCACAGATACGCAGTATTTT,CASSLGGTDTQYF
TRBD1,.,TRBJ2-3,14,TRBV7-2,TGTGCCAGCAGCCGGGACAGGGGACCAGATACGCAGTATTTT,CASSRDRGPDTQYF
.,.,TRBJ2-7,12,TRBV28,TGTGCCAGCAGCGGACTTTCCTACGAGCAGTACTTC,CASSGLSYEQYF
.,once,TRBJ2-1,12,TRBV29-1,TGCAGCGTTGTTCTGGGGGGCTGGGAGCAGTTCTTC,CSVVLGGWEQFF
TRBD2,.,TRBJ2-1,19,TRBV6-4,TGTGCCAGCAGTGACTCCCCGGGACTAGCGGGAGGGCATATCAATGAGCAGTTCTTC,CASSDSPGLAGGHINEQFF
.,.,TRBJ2-3,14,TRBV7-2,TGTGCCAGCAGCTTGGGCGGGCCTCCAGATACGCAGTATTTT,CASSLGGPPDTQYF
TRBD1,once,TRBJ1-5,13,TRBV28,TGTGCCAGCAGGGGACAGGGACTTGGGCCCCAGCATTTT,CASRGQGLGPQHF
.,.,TRBJ1-1,14,TRBV7-9,TGTGCCAGCAGCTTAGTGGGGACAATCACTGAAGCTTTCTTT,CASSLVGTITEAFF
TRBD1,.,TRBJ1-2,13,TRBV12-3/TRBV12-4,TGTGCCAGCACCCCGGGACAGAACTATGGCTACACCTTC,CASTPGQNYGYTF
.,.,TRBJ2-7,17,TRBV4-2,TGTGCCAGCAGCCAAGATGCGGGGACTTTCCAACCCTACGAGCAGTACTTC,CASSQDAGTFQPYEQYF